This TCR beta chain originates from a study of shared clonotypes between healthy human individuals. The data were produced by immunoSEQ multiplex PCR, yet TCRdb's version contains in-frame clones alone and is incomplete. This sample has about 1.5 million clones, with around 97% found just once. With respect to this clone: The antigen is not known.

V was pared by 1 base and J by 4 bases, with 10 bases between. Germline loops: CDR1 SGHVS, CDR2 FNYEAQ. The CDR3 consists of 14 residues. Broader study findings: Clonotypes which were not shared had lower generation probabilities than clonotypes that all four donors shared.

This receptor was obtained from a man between 25 and 39 years old in good health. V usage is TRBV7-6 and J usage is TRBJ2-5; D call uncertain. Sequenced material: naive CD4+ T cells sorted from blood. Subset in this sample: CD45RA+ positively selected. Here the CDR3 reads CASSLDRVGETQYF. The CDR3 DNA is TGTGCCAGCAGCTTAGACCGGGTGGGAGAGACCCAGTACTTC.